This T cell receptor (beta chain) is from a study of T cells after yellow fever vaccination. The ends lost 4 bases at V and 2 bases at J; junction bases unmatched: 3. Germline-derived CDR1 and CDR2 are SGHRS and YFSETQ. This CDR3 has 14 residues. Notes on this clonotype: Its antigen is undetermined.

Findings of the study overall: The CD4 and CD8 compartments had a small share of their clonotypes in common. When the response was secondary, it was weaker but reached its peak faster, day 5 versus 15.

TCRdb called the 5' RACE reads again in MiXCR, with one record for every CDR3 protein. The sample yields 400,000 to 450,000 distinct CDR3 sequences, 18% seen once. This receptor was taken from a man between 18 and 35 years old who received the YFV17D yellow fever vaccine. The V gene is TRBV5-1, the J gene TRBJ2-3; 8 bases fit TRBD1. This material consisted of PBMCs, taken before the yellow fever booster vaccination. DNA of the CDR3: TGCGCCAGCAGCCCAGGGGGCCCCACAGATACGCAGTATTTT. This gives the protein CASSPGGPTDTQYF. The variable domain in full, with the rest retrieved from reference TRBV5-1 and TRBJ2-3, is KAGVTQTPRYLIKTRGQQVTLSCSPISGHRSVSWYQQTPGQGLQFLFEYFSETQRNKGNFPGRFSGRQFSNSRSEMNVSTLELGDSALYLCASSPGGPTDTQYFGPGTRLTVL.